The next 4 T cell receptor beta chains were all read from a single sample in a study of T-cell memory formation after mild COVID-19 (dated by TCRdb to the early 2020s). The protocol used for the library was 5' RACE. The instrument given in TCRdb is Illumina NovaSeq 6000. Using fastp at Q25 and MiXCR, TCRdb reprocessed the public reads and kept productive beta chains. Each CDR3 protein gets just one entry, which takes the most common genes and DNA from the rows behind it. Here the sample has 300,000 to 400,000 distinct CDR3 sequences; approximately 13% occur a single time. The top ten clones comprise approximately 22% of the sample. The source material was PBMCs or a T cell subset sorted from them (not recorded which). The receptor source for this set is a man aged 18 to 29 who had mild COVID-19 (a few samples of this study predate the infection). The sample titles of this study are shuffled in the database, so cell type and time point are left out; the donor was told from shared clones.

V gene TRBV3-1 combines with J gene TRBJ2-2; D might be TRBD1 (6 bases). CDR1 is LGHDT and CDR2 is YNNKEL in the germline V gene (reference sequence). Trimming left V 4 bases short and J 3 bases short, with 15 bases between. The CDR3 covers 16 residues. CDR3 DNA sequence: TGTGCCAGCAGCCTCGCCGACAGGTATTACACCGGGGAGCTGTTTTTT. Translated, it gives CASSLADRYYTGELFF.

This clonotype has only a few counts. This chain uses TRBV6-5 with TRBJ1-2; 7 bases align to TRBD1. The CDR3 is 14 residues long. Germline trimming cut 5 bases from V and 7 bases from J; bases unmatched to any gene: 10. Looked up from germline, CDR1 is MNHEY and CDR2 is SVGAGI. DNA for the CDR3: TGTGCCAGCAGTGGGTCCGGGACAGCGGCTGGCTACACCTTC. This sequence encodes CASSGSGTAAGYTF.

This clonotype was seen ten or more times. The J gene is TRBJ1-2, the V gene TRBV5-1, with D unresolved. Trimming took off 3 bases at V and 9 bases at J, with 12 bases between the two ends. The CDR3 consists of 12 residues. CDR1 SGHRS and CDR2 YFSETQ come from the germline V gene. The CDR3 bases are TGCGCCAGCAGCTCGACACTCATAAGCTACACCTTC. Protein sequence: CASSSTLISYTF.

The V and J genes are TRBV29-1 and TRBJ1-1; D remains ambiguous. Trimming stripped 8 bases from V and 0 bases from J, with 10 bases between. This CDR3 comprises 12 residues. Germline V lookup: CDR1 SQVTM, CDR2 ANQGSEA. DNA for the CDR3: TGCAGCCCCCTCCGGGTGAACACTGAAGCTTTCTTT. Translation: CSPLRVNTEAFF.